These T cell receptor beta chains were read from a single sample in a study of CD8+ T cells in alopecia areata. Profiled with immunoSEQ multiplex PCR; TCRdb holds only in-frame clones, not every one. The sample has roughly 220,000 clones, 35% to 40% seen once. The source material was CD4+ T cells sorted from blood, sampled at approximately week 34, from a patient treated with tofacitinib. The receptors were sampled from a human donor with alopecia areata. Both conserved end residues are part of each CDR3. D genes are given only for firm matches. Part of the rows lack a size; the others show once, few, many or a class for expanded clones.

V gene	clone size	J gene	D gene	CDR3 protein	CDR3 DNA
TRBV30	-	TRBJ1-1	-	CAWSPSLTGKGEAFF	TGTGCCTGGAGTCCTTCTCTCACGGGGAAGGGCGAAGCTTTCTTT
TRBV5-1	-	TRBJ2-7	TRBD2	CASSLTGGFSYEQYF	TGCGCCAGCAGCTTGACGGGGGGTTTCTCCTACGAGCAGTACTTC
TRBV9	-	TRBJ1-1	-	CASSVGGSLLNTEAFF	TGTGCCAGCAGCGTAGGGGGGTCCCTCTTGAACACTGAAGCTTTCTTT
TRBV7-3	-	TRBJ2-6	-	CASSPRNSGANVLTF	TGTGCCAGCAGCCCACGGAACTCTGGGGCCAACGTCCTGACTTTC
TRBV11-2	-	TRBJ2-7	-	CASSPWASPAYEQYF	TGTGCCAGCAGCCCTTGGGCTAGTCCGGCCTACGAGCAGTACTTC
TRBV5-8	-	TRBJ2-1	-	CASSPWGRNEQFF	TGTGCCAGCAGCCCCTGGGGAAGAAATGAGCAGTTCTTC
TRBV5-1	-	TRBJ2-1	-	CASSLDAGKFYNEQFF	TGCGCCAGCAGCTTGGACGCGGGGAAATTTTACAATGAGCAGTTCTTC
TRBV7-9	few	TRBJ1-1	TRBD1	CASSSQGANTEAFF	TGTGCCAGCAGCTCACAGGGGGCGAACACTGAAGCTTTCTTT
TRBV6-6	-	TRBJ2-5	TRBD1	CASSYWGQQETQYF	TGTGCCAGCAGTTACTGGGGACAGCAAGAGACCCAGTACTTC
TRBV9	few	TRBJ2-3	-	CASSVGGSTDTQYF	TGTGCCAGCAGCGTAGGAGGTTCCACAGATACGCAGTATTTT
TRBV30	few	TRBJ1-4	-	CAWSPERQKLFF	TGTGCCTGGAGTCCGGAGAGGCAAAAACTGTTTTTT
TRBV29-1	-	TRBJ1-1	-	CSVAGRQNTEAFF	TGCAGCGTTGCCGGCAGACAGAACACTGAAGCTTTCTTT
TRBV25-1	-	TRBJ2-1	TRBD2	CASRREGIRNEQFF	TGTGCCAGTCGCCGGGAGGGGATCAGGAATGAGCAGTTCTTC
TRBV5-1	-	TRBJ1-1	TRBD1	CASSQTRDRATNTEAFF	TGCGCCAGCAGCCAGACCCGGGACAGGGCAACGAACACTGAAGCTTTCTTT
TRBV5-4	-	TRBJ1-6	-	CASSLNSGSSYNSPLHF	TGTGCCAGCAGCTTGAACTCAGGGAGCTCCTATAATTCACCCCTCCACTTT
TRBV4-2	-	TRBJ2-7	-	CASSLPLDRENPHEQYF	TGTGCCAGCAGCTTGCCTCTGGACCGCGAAAACCCCCACGAGCAGTACTTC
TRBV6-6	-	TRBJ1-5	-	CASRRQDNSNQPQHF	TGTGCCAGCAGACGACAGGATAATAGCAATCAGCCCCAGCATTTT
TRBV9	-	TRBJ1-1	TRBD1	CASSQTGVGTEAFF	TGTGCCAGCAGCCAAACAGGGGTCGGCACTGAAGCTTTCTTT
TRBV30	-	TRBJ1-3	TRBD1	CAWRITGDGGWNTIYF	TGTGCCTGGAGGATAACAGGGGATGGTGGTTGGAACACCATATATTTT
TRBV7-3	few	TRBJ1-2	-	CASSLVSGDGYTF	TGTGCCAGCAGCTTAGTCTCAGGGGATGGCTACACCTTC
TRBV19	few	TRBJ2-3	-	CASQPTRTDTQYF	TGTGCCAGTCAGCCAACCCGCACAGATACGCAGTATTTT
TRBV7-9	few	TRBJ2-5	-	CASSSILGTQYF	TGTGCCAGCAGCTCCATCTTGGGGACCCAGTACTTC
TRBV6-5	few	TRBJ2-3	-	CASSYSPGLRVQYF	TGTGCCAGCAGTTACTCGCCGGGACTCCGAGTGCAGTATTTT
TRBV25-1	few	TRBJ1-1	-	CASRDTGQLNTEAFF	TGTGCCAGCAGGGATACCGGACAGCTTAACACTGAAGCTTTCTTT
TRBV5-1	-	TRBJ1-6	TRBD1	CASSPGTANSNSPLHF	TGCGCCAGCAGCCCCGGGACAGCGAACTCCAATTCACCCCTCCACTTT
TRBV30	-	TRBJ2-1	-	CAWSVLQVQSNEQFF	TGTGCCTGGAGTGTACTCCAGGTTCAAAGTAATGAGCAGTTCTTC
TRBV11-2	few	TRBJ2-2	TRBD2	CASSLGLAATGELFF	TGTGCCAGCAGCTTAGGTCTAGCGGCCACCGGGGAGCTGTTTTTT
TRBV29-1	-	TRBJ1-1	TRBD1	CSVGGDRGMNTEAFF	TGCAGCGTCGGGGGGGACAGGGGTATGAACACTGAAGCTTTCTTT
TRBV5-1	few	TRBJ1-1	-	CASSLTTNTEAFF	TGCGCCAGCAGCTTGACGACAAACACTGAAGCTTTCTTT
TRBV7-6	once	TRBJ2-7	TRBD1	CASSLQAPTGSAYEQYF	TGTGCCAGCAGCTTACAAGCGCCGACAGGGTCCGCCTACGAGCAGTACTTC
TRBV10-3	few	TRBJ1-1	-	CAISDPGRGLGAFF	TGTGCCATCAGTGACCCCGGGCGGGGCCTAGGAGCTTTCTTT
TRBV6-5	-	TRBJ1-4	-	CASSRGGANEKLFF	TGTGCCAGCAGTCGGGGGGGAGCTAATGAAAAACTGTTTTTT
TRBV28	few	TRBJ2-5	TRBD2	CASVPAGGPKETQYF	TGTGCCAGCGTTCCCGCGGGAGGCCCAAAAGAGACCCAGTACTTC
TRBV30	-	TRBJ2-1	-	CAWGRDWVQFF	TGTGCCTGGGGCCGGGACTGGGTGCAGTTCTTC
TRBV7-3	-	TRBJ1-5	TRBD1	CASSSGQGNQPQHF	TGTGCCAGCAGCTCCGGACAGGGCAATCAGCCCCAGCATTTT
TRBV11-1	-	TRBJ1-2	-	CASSQPPADYGYTF	TGTGCCAGCAGCCAGCCCCCAGCGGACTATGGCTACACCTTC
TRBV2	-	TRBJ1-2	TRBD1	CASSGQGVGYGYTF	TGTGCCAGCAGTGGACAGGGGGTAGGCTATGGCTACACCTTC
TRBV7-9	-	TRBJ2-5	TRBD1	CASSPGTAASNSQETQYF	TGTGCCAGCAGCCCAGGGACAGCCGCATCTAATTCCCAAGAGACCCAGTACTTC
TRBV30	few	TRBJ2-2	-	CAWSQVVNTGELFF	TGTGCCTGGAGCCAGGTCGTGAACACCGGGGAGCTGTTTTTT
TRBV6-6	-	TRBJ2-5	-	CASSYQMETQYF	TGTGCCAGCAGTTACCAAATGGAGACCCAGTACTTC
TRBV5-1	-	TRBJ2-3	-	CASKYRDPDTDTQYF	TGCGCCAGCAAATACCGGGACCCAGACACAGATACGCAGTATTTT
TRBV4-1	few	TRBJ1-1	-	CASSPRYLFMNTEAFF	TGCGCCAGCAGTCCAAGGTATCTGTTCATGAACACTGAAGCTTTCTTT
TRBV6-5	-	TRBJ1-2	TRBD1	CASSAGDSYGYTF	TGTGCCAGCAGTGCGGGGGACAGCTATGGCTACACCTTC
TRBV5-1	-	TRBJ2-5	-	CASSLSPSEETQYF	TGCGCCAGCAGCCTATCCCCGTCCGAAGAGACCCAGTACTTC
TRBV7-9	-	TRBJ2-3	TRBD2	CASSLAQLAGTSTDTQYF	TGTGCCAGCAGCTTAGCCCAGCTAGCGGGAACTAGCACAGATACGCAGTATTTT
TRBV7-9	-	TRBJ2-1	-	CASSARVTTHNEQFF	TGTGCCAGCAGCGCTAGGGTAACAACGCACAATGAGCAGTTCTTC
TRBV6-5	few	TRBJ2-7	-	CASSYGTEYEQYF	TGTGCCAGCAGTTACGGGACGGAATACGAGCAGTACTTC
TRBV5-4	-	TRBJ2-5	TRBD1	CASSSNRGGETQYF	TGTGCCAGCAGCTCTAACAGGGGTGGAGAGACCCAGTACTTC
TRBV7-9	-	TRBJ1-6	TRBD1	CASTWTGDNSPLHF	TGTGCCAGCACCTGGACAGGGGATAATTCACCCCTCCACTTT
TRBV7-2	-	TRBJ2-2	-	CASSLARKGRSGELFF	TGTGCCAGCAGCTTAGCGCGGAAGGGTAGGAGCGGGGAGCTGTTTTTT